Listed below are T cell receptor beta chains from one sample, sequenced in a study of cytomegalovirus exposure and HLA in healthy donors. This table comes from immunoSEQ multiplex PCR, and its TCRdb copy is limited to in-frame clones, with some not included. The data contain fewer than 150,000 clones, around 78% of them singletons. Specimen: PBMCs. All receptors derive from a woman aged 40 to 50 in good health and CMV-seropositive. Both conserved end residues are part of each CDR3. Each record gives: D gene, J gene, clone size, V gene, CDR3 DNA, CDR3 protein. D genes are given only for firm matches. Some rows mark clone size as missing; the rest say once, few, many or name a class of expanded clone.

d_call: TRBD2
j_call: TRBJ2-1
clone_size: -
v_call: TRBV4-1
cdr3_nt: TGCGCCAGCAGCCACCATAGCGGGAGGTCTACTAGTGAGCAGTTCTTC
cdr3_aa: CASSHHSGRSTSEQFF

d_call: TRBD2
j_call: TRBJ2-1
clone_size: -
v_call: TRBV5-4
cdr3_nt: TGTGCCAGCAGCTTGGGCGGGAGCTCCTACAATGAGCAGTTCTTC
cdr3_aa: CASSLGGSSYNEQFF

d_call: TRBD1
j_call: TRBJ2-7
clone_size: few
v_call: TRBV2
cdr3_nt: TGTGCCACGACGCCGAGGAGGACAGGCTCATCCGAGCAGTACTTC
cdr3_aa: CATTPRRTGSSEQYF

d_call: -
j_call: TRBJ2-6
clone_size: once
v_call: TRBV5-1
cdr3_nt: TGCGCCAGCAGCTTGTTCACGGGTCCGCCGCGAGGCTCTGGGGCCAACGTCCTGACTTTC
cdr3_aa: CASSLFTGPPRGSGANVLTF

d_call: -
j_call: TRBJ1-1
clone_size: few
v_call: TRBV10-3
cdr3_nt: TGTGCCATCAGTGTCGAGGGTCGGGAAGCTTTCTTT
cdr3_aa: CAISVEGREAFF

d_call: TRBD1
j_call: TRBJ2-5
clone_size: -
v_call: TRBV5-1
cdr3_nt: TGCGCCAGCAGCTTGGGCCTGGGGCAGGGGGCAGCTATTGGCCAGTACTTC
cdr3_aa: CASSLGLGQGAAIGQYF

d_call: -
j_call: TRBJ2-5
clone_size: -
v_call: TRBV27
cdr3_nt: TGTGCCAGCAGTTTTCGGTCGCGGTGGGAGCAGTACTTC
cdr3_aa: CASSFRSRWEQYF

d_call: -
j_call: TRBJ1-2
clone_size: -
v_call: TRBV28
cdr3_nt: TGTGCCAGCAGTTTAAATGGCAGAAACTATGGCTACACCTTC
cdr3_aa: CASSLNGRNYGYTF

d_call: -
j_call: TRBJ2-3
clone_size: -
v_call: TRBV7-2
cdr3_nt: TGTGCCAGCAGCCCTCGGGACTTGAGCACAGATACGCAGTATTTT
cdr3_aa: CASSPRDLSTDTQYF

d_call: -
j_call: TRBJ2-5
clone_size: -
v_call: TRBV7-6
cdr3_nt: TGTGCCAGCAGCGGGCCCCAAGAGACCCAGTACTTC
cdr3_aa: CASSGPQETQYF

d_call: TRBD1
j_call: TRBJ2-7
clone_size: -
v_call: TRBV10-3
cdr3_nt: TGTGCCATCAGCGGTAGGGACAGGGGGTGGGAGCAGTACTTC
cdr3_aa: CAISGRDRGWEQYF

d_call: -
j_call: TRBJ1-2
clone_size: few
v_call: TRBV9
cdr3_nt: TGTGCCAGTAGAGGGCAGCGACCCTATGGCTACACCTTC
cdr3_aa: CASRGQRPYGYTF

d_call: TRBD1
j_call: TRBJ1-4
clone_size: -
v_call: TRBV7-9
cdr3_nt: TGTTCCAGCAGCTTTTGGACAGGGGACGAAAAACTGTTTTTT
cdr3_aa: CSSSFWTGDEKLFF

d_call: TRBD1
j_call: TRBJ1-1
clone_size: -
v_call: TRBV2
cdr3_nt: TGTGCCAGCAGGAGGGACAGGAACACTGAAGCTTTCTTT
cdr3_aa: CASRRDRNTEAFF

d_call: TRBD1
j_call: TRBJ1-5
clone_size: few
v_call: TRBV2
cdr3_nt: TGTGCCAGCAGTGCCGGGACAGGGCGTCAGCCCCAGCATTTT
cdr3_aa: CASSAGTGRQPQHF

d_call: -
j_call: TRBJ2-3
clone_size: many
v_call: TRBV18
cdr3_nt: TGTGCCAGCTCAATTAGGGGGGATACGCAGTATTTT
cdr3_aa: CASSIRGDTQYF

d_call: TRBD2
j_call: TRBJ2-1
clone_size: -
v_call: TRBV2
cdr3_nt: TGTGCCAGCAGTGTGGGACTAGCGGGAGTCAATGAGCAGTTCTTC
cdr3_aa: CASSVGLAGVNEQFF

d_call: -
j_call: TRBJ2-3
clone_size: -
v_call: TRBV19
cdr3_nt: TGTGCCAGTACCGCGGGTAGCGCCAGCACAGATACGCAGTATTTT
cdr3_aa: CASTAGSASTDTQYF

d_call: TRBD2
j_call: TRBJ2-3
clone_size: -
v_call: TRBV13
cdr3_nt: TGTGCCAGCAGCTTGACTAGCGGTACAGATACGCAGTATTTT
cdr3_aa: CASSLTSGTDTQYF

d_call: -
j_call: TRBJ2-2
clone_size: -
v_call: TRBV6-4
cdr3_nt: TGTGCCAGCAGTGAATTTGCGGTTCCCGGGGAGCTGTTTTTT
cdr3_aa: CASSEFAVPGELFF

d_call: -
j_call: TRBJ2-1
clone_size: -
v_call: TRBV2
cdr3_nt: TGTGCCAGCAGTGCTCTAGGAGGTGAGCAGTTCTTC
cdr3_aa: CASSALGGEQFF

d_call: -
j_call: TRBJ2-3
clone_size: -
v_call: TRBV5-1
cdr3_nt: TGCGCCAGCAGCTTGGGAGGTATTAGCACAGATACGCAGTATTTT
cdr3_aa: CASSLGGISTDTQYF

d_call: -
j_call: TRBJ1-1
clone_size: -
v_call: TRBV20-1
cdr3_nt: TGCAGCGGCACAGTGAACACTGAAGCTTTCTTT
cdr3_aa: CSGTVNTEAFF

d_call: -
j_call: TRBJ1-1
clone_size: -
v_call: TRBV10-3
cdr3_nt: TGTGCCATCACTCGTAACTCGGGGGAGGGCACTGAAGCTTTCTTT
cdr3_aa: CAITRNSGEGTEAFF

d_call: -
j_call: TRBJ1-5
clone_size: -
v_call: TRBV2
cdr3_nt: TGTGCCAGCAGTGAGGGGCCCAATCAGCCCCAGCATTTT
cdr3_aa: CASSEGPNQPQHF

d_call: -
j_call: TRBJ1-2
clone_size: -
v_call: TRBV27
cdr3_nt: TGTGCCAGCAGTCCCGCCGGGTTTGATGGCTACACCTTC
cdr3_aa: CASSPAGFDGYTF

d_call: TRBD1
j_call: TRBJ2-7
clone_size: -
v_call: TRBV18
cdr3_nt: TGTGCCAGCTCACCAGACAGGGCCGAGCAGTACTTC
cdr3_aa: CASSPDRAEQYF

d_call: TRBD2
j_call: TRBJ2-1
clone_size: once
v_call: TRBV29-1
cdr3_nt: TGCAGCGTTGACCCGACTAGCGGGGGCTCCTACAATGAGCAGTTCTTC
cdr3_aa: CSVDPTSGGSYNEQFF

d_call: -
j_call: TRBJ2-5
clone_size: once
v_call: TRBV29-1
cdr3_nt: TGCAGCGTTGGCCAGGCCCAAGAGACCCGGTACTTC
cdr3_aa: CSVGQAQETRYF

d_call: -
j_call: TRBJ1-1
clone_size: few
v_call: TRBV6-1
cdr3_nt: TGTGCCAGCAGTATACACGGCGGAGAGGGAGCTTTCTTT
cdr3_aa: CASSIHGGEGAFF

d_call: TRBD2
j_call: TRBJ2-3
clone_size: -
v_call: TRBV5-8
cdr3_nt: TGTGCCAGCAGCTTGGAACTAGCGGGGAATACGCAGTATTTT
cdr3_aa: CASSLELAGNTQYF

d_call: -
j_call: TRBJ2-1
clone_size: -
v_call: TRBV7-9
cdr3_nt: TGTGCCAGCAGCTCCCGTGCGGGAACCTACAATGAGCAGTTCTTC
cdr3_aa: CASSSRAGTYNEQFF

d_call: TRBD2
j_call: TRBJ2-4
clone_size: -
v_call: TRBV6-5
cdr3_nt: TGTGCCAGCAGGGGACTAGCGGGAGGGGGAAACATTCAGTACTTC
cdr3_aa: CASRGLAGGGNIQYF

d_call: -
j_call: TRBJ1-4
clone_size: -
v_call: TRBV4-1
cdr3_nt: TGCGCCAACAGCTCCGGGGGAACTAATGAAAAACTGTTTTTT
cdr3_aa: CANSSGGTNEKLFF

d_call: -
j_call: TRBJ2-1
clone_size: -
v_call: TRBV2
cdr3_nt: TGTGCCAGCACCCGGGACTCGGGGGGACATCAGTTCTTC
cdr3_aa: CASTRDSGGHQFF

d_call: -
j_call: TRBJ2-5
clone_size: -
v_call: TRBV5-1
cdr3_nt: TGCGCCAGCAGCGTACAGGGATACCAAGAGACCCAGTACTTC
cdr3_aa: CASSVQGYQETQYF

d_call: -
j_call: TRBJ2-7
clone_size: -
v_call: TRBV2
cdr3_nt: TGTGCCACCCAAGACACCCTCTACGAGCAGTACTTC
cdr3_aa: CATQDTLYEQYF

d_call: -
j_call: TRBJ2-7
clone_size: -
v_call: TRBV2
cdr3_nt: TGTGCCAGCAGAAGACAGCCCTACGAGCAGTACTTC
cdr3_aa: CASRRQPYEQYF

d_call: TRBD2
j_call: TRBJ2-7
clone_size: -
v_call: TRBV6-5
cdr3_nt: TGTGCCAGCAGTTACTCGCCAGCGGGAGGCTCCTACGAGCAGTACTTC
cdr3_aa: CASSYSPAGGSYEQYF

d_call: TRBD1
j_call: TRBJ2-2
clone_size: -
v_call: TRBV30
cdr3_nt: TGTGCCTGGAGAAGGGACAGGAACACCGGGGAGCCGTTTTTT
cdr3_aa: CAWRRDRNTGEPFF

d_call: TRBD2
j_call: TRBJ2-7
clone_size: -
v_call: TRBV30
cdr3_nt: TGTGCCTGGAGGACTAGCGGGGCCTACGAGCAGTACTTC
cdr3_aa: CAWRTSGAYEQYF

d_call: -
j_call: TRBJ2-7
clone_size: -
v_call: TRBV5-1
cdr3_nt: TGCGCCAGCAGCGCCACCACAGTTTCCTACATGGGCGAGCAGTACTTC
cdr3_aa: CASSATTVSYMGEQYF

d_call: TRBD2
j_call: TRBJ2-5
clone_size: few
v_call: TRBV6-6
cdr3_nt: TGTGCCAGCAGTACCCCAGAGCGGGAGTTGGGGACCCAGTACTTC
cdr3_aa: CASSTPERELGTQYF

d_call: TRBD2
j_call: TRBJ2-1
clone_size: -
v_call: TRBV9
cdr3_nt: TGTGCCAGCAGCGTAGTAGCGGGTGGGGGCAATGAGCAGTTCTTC
cdr3_aa: CASSVVAGGGNEQFF

d_call: -
j_call: TRBJ1-3
clone_size: -
v_call: TRBV5-1
cdr3_nt: TGCGCCAGCAGCTTGGCCGGTCGTGGAAACACCATATATTTT
cdr3_aa: CASSLAGRGNTIYF

d_call: TRBD1
j_call: TRBJ1-1
clone_size: once
v_call: TRBV7-9
cdr3_nt: TGTTCCAGCAGCTCAGGACAGGGCAACACTGAAGCTTTCTTT
cdr3_aa: CSSSSGQGNTEAFF

d_call: TRBD2
j_call: TRBJ2-1
clone_size: -
v_call: TRBV29-1
cdr3_nt: TGCAGCGTTGATTGGACTAGCGGGACGGATGAGCAGTTCTTC
cdr3_aa: CSVDWTSGTDEQFF

d_call: TRBD2
j_call: TRBJ2-5
clone_size: -
v_call: TRBV5-1
cdr3_nt: TGCGCCAGCAGCTTGTGGACTAGCGGGCAAGAGACCCAGTACTTC
cdr3_aa: CASSLWTSGQETQYF

d_call: -
j_call: TRBJ2-1
clone_size: -
v_call: TRBV7-9
cdr3_nt: TGTGCCAGCAGCTTAGTCCAGGTCTACAATGAGCAGTTCTTC
cdr3_aa: CASSLVQVYNEQFF

d_call: TRBD2
j_call: TRBJ2-1
clone_size: -
v_call: TRBV19
cdr3_nt: TGTGCCAGTAGTAAGACTAGCCTCTTCTACAATGAGCAGTTCTTC
cdr3_aa: CASSKTSLFYNEQFF

d_call: -
j_call: TRBJ2-3
clone_size: -
v_call: TRBV11-1
cdr3_nt: TGTGCCAGCAGCTTAGGGGGGCTAAGCACAGATACGCAGTATTTT
cdr3_aa: CASSLGGLSTDTQYF

d_call: -
j_call: TRBJ2-3
clone_size: -
v_call: TRBV5-1
cdr3_nt: TGCGCCAGCAGCCCTCCCGGCTGGGGGGCAGATACGCAGTATTTT
cdr3_aa: CASSPPGWGADTQYF